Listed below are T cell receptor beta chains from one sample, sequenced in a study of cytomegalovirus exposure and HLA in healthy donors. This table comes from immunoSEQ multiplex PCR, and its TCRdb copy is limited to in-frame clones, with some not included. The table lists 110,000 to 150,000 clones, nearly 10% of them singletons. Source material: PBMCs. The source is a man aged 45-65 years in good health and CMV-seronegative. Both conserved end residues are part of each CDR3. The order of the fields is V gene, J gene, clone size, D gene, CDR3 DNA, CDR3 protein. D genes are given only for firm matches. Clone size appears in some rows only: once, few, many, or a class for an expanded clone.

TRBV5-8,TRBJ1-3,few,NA,TGTGCCAGCAGCTTGCGGAGCTCTGGAAACACCATATATTTT,CASSLRSSGNTIYF
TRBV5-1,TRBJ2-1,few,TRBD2,TGCGCCAGCAGCACCTTAGCGGGGGGGTCGGTCCGTGAGCAGTTCTTC,CASSTLAGGSVREQFF
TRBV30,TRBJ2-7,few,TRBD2,TGTGCCTGGAGTATCGGGACTAGCCAGGCGGGGCAGTACTTC,CAWSIGTSQAGQYF
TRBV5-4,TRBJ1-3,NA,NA,TGTGCCAGCAGCCTGGACAGTTTGAACACCATATATTTT,CASSLDSLNTIYF
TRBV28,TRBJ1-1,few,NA,TGTGCCAGCAGGGGAGACACTGAAGCTTTCTTT,CASRGDTEAFF
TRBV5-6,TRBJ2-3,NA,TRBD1,TGTGCCACCTACCGGGACAGGGGGCGCCCAGATACGCAGTATTTT,CATYRDRGRPDTQYF
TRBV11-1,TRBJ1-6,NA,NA,TGTGCCAGTAGCTTACAGACAGGTCGGTCACCCCTCCACTTT,CASSLQTGRSPLHF
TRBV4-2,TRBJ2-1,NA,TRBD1,TGTGCCAGCAGCCAAGATTGGGACAGGGGATACAATGAGCAGTTCTTC,CASSQDWDRGYNEQFF
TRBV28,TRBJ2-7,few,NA,TGTGCCAGCAGTTTTTCTTCCGGGAGAAAGTTCCACGAGCAGTACTTC,CASSFSSGRKFHEQYF
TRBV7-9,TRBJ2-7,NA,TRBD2,TGTGCCACCGGGACTAGCGGGAGTCAATCCTACGAGCAGTACTTC,CATGTSGSQSYEQYF
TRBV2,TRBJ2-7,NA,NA,TGTGCCAGCAGTGAAACTCTCTCTAGCAGCGAGCAGTACTTC,CASSETLSSSEQYF
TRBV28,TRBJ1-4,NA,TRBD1,TGTGCCAGCAGTTTATCGGGCGGGACAGGGGCCCCCCCGTGGGGTGAAAAACTGTTTTTT,CASSLSGGTGAPPWGEKLFF
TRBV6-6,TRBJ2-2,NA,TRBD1,TGTGCCAGCAGATTCGACAGGGCAGGGGAGCTGTTTTTT,CASRFDRAGELFF
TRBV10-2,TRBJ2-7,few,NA,TGCGCCACCTTTTCCGGAAGGGGGGGGACCCTTTTCAGCGGGGAGCAGTACTTC,CATFSGRGGTLFSGEQYF
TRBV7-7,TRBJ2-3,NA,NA,TGTGCTAGCAGCTTAGACCTGACTCGAGATACGCAGTATTTT,CASSLDLTRDTQYF
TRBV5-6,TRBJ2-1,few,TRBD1,TGTGCCAGCAGTTTGAGGGTGGGACAGCGTTCCTACAATGAGCAGTTCTTC,CASSLRVGQRSYNEQFF
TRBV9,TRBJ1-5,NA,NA,TGTGCCAGCAGCGTTGGACAGTCCAATCAGCCCCAGCATTTT,CASSVGQSNQPQHF
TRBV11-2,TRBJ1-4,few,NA,TGTGCCAGCAGCACCGGGAGGTCGACTAATGAAAAACTGTTTTTT,CASSTGRSTNEKLFF
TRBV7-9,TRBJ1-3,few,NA,TGTGCCAGCAGCTTAGTTTCAGGTTCTGGAAACACCATATATTTT,CASSLVSGSGNTIYF
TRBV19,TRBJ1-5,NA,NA,TGTGCCAGTAGGCCAGGGACATTGGATCAGCCCCAGCATTTT,CASRPGTLDQPQHF
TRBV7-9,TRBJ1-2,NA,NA,TGTGCCAGCAGCTTAGTTCAGGGTCCCAGCTATGGCTACACCTTC,CASSLVQGPSYGYTF
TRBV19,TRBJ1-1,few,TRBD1,TGTGCCAGTAGCCCACGGGACAGGGTCCCTGAAGCTTTCTTT,CASSPRDRVPEAFF
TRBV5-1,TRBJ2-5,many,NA,TGCGCCAGCAGCGCTCCGGGACTTTGGGAGACCCAGTACTTC,CASSAPGLWETQYF
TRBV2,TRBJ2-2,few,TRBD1,TGTGCCAGCAGTGCAACAGGGGGAGGCACCGGGGAGCTGTTTTTT,CASSATGGGTGELFF
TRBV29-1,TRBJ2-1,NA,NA,TGCAGCGTTAATTCTTACTCCTACAATGAGCAGTTCTTC,CSVNSYSYNEQFF
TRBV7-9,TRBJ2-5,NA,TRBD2,TGTGCCAGCAGCTCCCTCACTAGCGACCAAGAGACCCAGTACTTC,CASSSLTSDQETQYF
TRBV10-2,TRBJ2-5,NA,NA,TGCGCCAGCAGTGAGATGGAGGGGCATGTGAAGACCCAGTACTTC,CASSEMEGHVKTQYF
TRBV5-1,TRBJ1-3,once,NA,TGCGCCAGCAGCTTGACAACGACAGGTGCAGGAAACACCATATATTTT,CASSLTTTGAGNTIYF
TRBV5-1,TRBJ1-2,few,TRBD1,TGCGCCAGCAGCTTGACAGGGGGCGCGTATGGCTACACCTTC,CASSLTGGAYGYTF
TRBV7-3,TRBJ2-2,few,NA,TGTGCCAGCAGCTTAGTGGGAGGCTCCACCGGGGAGCTGTTTTTT,CASSLVGGSTGELFF
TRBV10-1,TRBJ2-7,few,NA,TGCGCCAGCAGTGAAGTTGCAGGGGCCTACGAGCAGTACTTC,CASSEVAGAYEQYF
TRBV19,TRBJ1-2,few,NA,TGTGCCAGTAGTATGGCTGTCCCCGGGAACTATGGCTACACCTTC,CASSMAVPGNYGYTF
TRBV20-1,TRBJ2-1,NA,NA,TGCAGTGCTAACGCTCGGAATGAGCAGTTCTTC,CSANARNEQFF
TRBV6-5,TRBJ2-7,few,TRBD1,TGTGCCAGCAGTTACTTGACAGGGGCAGTCTACGAGCAGTACTTC,CASSYLTGAVYEQYF
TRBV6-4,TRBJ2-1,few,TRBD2,TGTGCCAGCAGTGACTCGGTAGCGGGAGGGGGTGAGCAGTTCTTC,CASSDSVAGGGEQFF
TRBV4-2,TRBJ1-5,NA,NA,TGTGCCAGCAGCCAAGGCGCTGGTGATCAGCCCCAGCATTTT,CASSQGAGDQPQHF
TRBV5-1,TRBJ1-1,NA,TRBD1,TGCGCCAGCAGCCCTTGGACAGGGACGTTGGGCACTGAAGCTTTCTTT,CASSPWTGTLGTEAFF
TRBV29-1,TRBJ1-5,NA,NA,TGCAGCGCAAGCGACAGCAATCAGCCCCAGCATTTT,CSASDSNQPQHF
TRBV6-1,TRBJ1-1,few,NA,TGTGCCAGCAGTGAAGGAGGCGGGGGGGGCACTGAAGCTTTCTTT,CASSEGGGGGTEAFF
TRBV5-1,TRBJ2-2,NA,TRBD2,TGCGCCAGCAGCCCACGAGCGGGGGAAAACACCGGGGAGCTGTTTTTT,CASSPRAGENTGELFF
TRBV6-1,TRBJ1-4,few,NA,TGTGCCGGTAAAACGGGATCTGAAGAACTGTTTTTT,CAGKTGSEELFF
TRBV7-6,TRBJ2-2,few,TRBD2,TGTGCCAGCAGCTGGAAGACTAGCGGGATGGATGGGGTGACCGGGGAGCTGTTTTTT,CASSWKTSGMDGVTGELFF
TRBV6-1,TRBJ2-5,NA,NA,TGTGCCGCCGGACAGACTACTCTTGGGGAGCAGTACTTC,CAAGQTTLGEQYF
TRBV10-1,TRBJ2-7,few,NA,TGCGCCAGCAGTGCGTACAGGGACTACGAGCAGTACTTC,CASSAYRDYEQYF
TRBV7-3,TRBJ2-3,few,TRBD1,TGTGCCAGCAGCTTAACCGGACAGGGTACAGATACGCAGTATTTT,CASSLTGQGTDTQYF
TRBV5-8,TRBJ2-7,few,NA,TGTGCCAGCAGCTTGCGGAGGGGACGCTCCTACGGCGAGCAGTACTTC,CASSLRRGRSYGEQYF
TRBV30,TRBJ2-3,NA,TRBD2,TGTGCCTGGGCCACCGGACTAGCAGCAGATACGCAGTATTTT,CAWATGLAADTQYF
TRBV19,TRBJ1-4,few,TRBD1,TGTGCCAGCGGGACAGGGCGGAATGAAAAACTGTTTTTT,CASGTGRNEKLFF
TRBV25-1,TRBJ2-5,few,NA,TGTGCCAGCAGTGAGATAGGGCGAGGGGAGACCCAGTACTTC,CASSEIGRGETQYF
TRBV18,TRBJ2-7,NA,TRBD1,TGTGCCAGCTCATTGGACAGGGGTCCCTACGAGCAGTACTTC,CASSLDRGPYEQYF
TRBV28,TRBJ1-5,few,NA,TGTGCCAGCAGTTCGGGGGTTGTAACCCAGCATTTT,CASSSGVVTQHF
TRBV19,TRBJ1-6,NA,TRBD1,TGTGCCAGTAGCACTACAAGTACAGGGGATTCACCCCTCCACTTT,CASSTTSTGDSPLHF
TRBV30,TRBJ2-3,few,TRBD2,TGTGCCTGGAGTCGTCCGCGGGGGGTGCGCACAGATACGCAGTATTTT,CAWSRPRGVRTDTQYF
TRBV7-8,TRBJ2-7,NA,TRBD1,TGTGCCAGCAGCCGGGACAGGACCTACGAGCAGTACTTC,CASSRDRTYEQYF
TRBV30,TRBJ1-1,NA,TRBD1,TGTGCCTGGAGTCTAACAGGGGAGGTTGCTTTCTTT,CAWSLTGEVAFF
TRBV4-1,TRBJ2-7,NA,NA,TGCGCCAGCAGCCCCACCCGCTCTACCTACGAGCAGTACTTC,CASSPTRSTYEQYF
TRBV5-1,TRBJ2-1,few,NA,TGCGCCAGCAGCTTTAATATTCTAGCGTCCCCCTACAATGAGCAGTTCTTC,CASSFNILASPYNEQFF
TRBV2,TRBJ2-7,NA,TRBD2,TGTGCCAGCAGCCCCCGGGCTAGCGGGAGGACGGGCGAGCAGTACTTC,CASSPRASGRTGEQYF
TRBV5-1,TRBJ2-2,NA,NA,TGCGCCAGCAGCCGTGCGGGACCTGTGGCTGTGAACACCGGGGAGCTGTTTTTT,CASSRAGPVAVNTGELFF